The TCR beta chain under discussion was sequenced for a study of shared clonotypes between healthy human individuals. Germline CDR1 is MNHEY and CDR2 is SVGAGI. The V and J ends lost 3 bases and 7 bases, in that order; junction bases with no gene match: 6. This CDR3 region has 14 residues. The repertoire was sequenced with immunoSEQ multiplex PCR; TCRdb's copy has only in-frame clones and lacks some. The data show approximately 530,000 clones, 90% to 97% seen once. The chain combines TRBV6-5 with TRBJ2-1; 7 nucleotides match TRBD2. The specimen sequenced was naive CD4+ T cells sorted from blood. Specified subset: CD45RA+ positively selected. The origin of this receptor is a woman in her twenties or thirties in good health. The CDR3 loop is CASSYSPGGNEQFF. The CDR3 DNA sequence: TGTGCCAGCAGTTATTCTCCCGGGGGGAATGAGCAGTTCTTC.